This T cell receptor (beta chain) was identified during a study of T cell responses to AZD1222 COVID-19 vaccine. With 7 bases removed from V and 0 bases from J, the gap between germline ends came to 26 bases. Germline CDR1 and CDR2: KGHDR and SFDVKD. The CDR3 is 19 residues long. Here immunoSEQ multiplex PCR was the method, and the copy in TCRdb shows in-frame clones only, minus some. This sample has 75,000 to 90,000 clones, with around 88% found just once. Broader study findings: Donors were mostly white British, more females; clonal diversity possibly underestimated.

About this clone: The target antigen is unknown.

This chain links TRBV24-1 with TRBJ1-2; no clear D gene. Sample: peripheral blood, taken on day 0 of AZD1222 vaccination. This TCR was recovered from an adult in good health. CDR3 bases: TGTGCCACCAGAGAGATTTACGGGCTCGACGGTGGGGCTAACTATGGCTACACCTTC. This codes for CATREIYGLDGGANYGYTF.